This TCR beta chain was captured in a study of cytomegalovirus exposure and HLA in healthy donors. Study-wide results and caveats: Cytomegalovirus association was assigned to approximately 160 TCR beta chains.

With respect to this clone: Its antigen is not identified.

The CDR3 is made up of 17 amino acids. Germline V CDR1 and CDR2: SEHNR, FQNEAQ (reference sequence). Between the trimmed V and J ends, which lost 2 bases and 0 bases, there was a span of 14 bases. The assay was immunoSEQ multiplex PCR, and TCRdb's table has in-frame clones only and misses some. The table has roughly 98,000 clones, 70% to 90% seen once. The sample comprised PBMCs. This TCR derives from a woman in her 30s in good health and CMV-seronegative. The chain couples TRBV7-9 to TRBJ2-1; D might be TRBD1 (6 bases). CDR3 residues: CASSLLGAASSYNEQFF. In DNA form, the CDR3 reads TGTGCCAGCAGCTTATTGGGGGCCGCTAGCTCCTACAATGAGCAGTTCTTC.